These 32 T cell receptor beta chains were sequenced from one sample in a study of technical replicates of blood from several donors. TCRdb's copy holds only in-frame clones and misses some; the assay was immunoSEQ multiplex PCR. Here the sample spans around 61,000 clones, approximately 83% being singletons. Sequenced input: PBMCs. The receptors here all came from a human donor in good health. Some clones in this sample may be carry-over from other donors' samples.

V and J are TRBV7-2 and TRBJ2-5, with 12 bases matching TRBD2. The CDR3 has 16 residues. Per the germline V gene, CDR1 is SGHTA and CDR2 is FQGNSA. V gave up 5 bases and J gave up 1 base; unmatched junction bases: 5. This CDR3 is CASSRGLAGLQETQYF. The CDR3, as DNA: TGTGCCAGCAGCCGAGGACTAGCGGGACTCCAAGAGACCCAGTACTTC.

The V call is TRBV7-2, the J call TRBJ1-2, with 10 bases aligning to TRBD1. The CDR3 contains 12 residues. V lost 11 bases and J lost 5; bases outside the gene matches: 5. Per germline, CDR1 SGHTA and CDR2 FQGNSA. The CDR3 nucleotides are TGTGCCCTCCGACAGGGGGCGTATGGCTACACCTTC. Translated, it gives CALRQGAYGYTF. Supplemented by reference TRBV7-2 and TRBJ1-2, the full variable domain reads GAGVSQSPSNKVTEKGKDVELRCDPISGHTALYWYRQSLGQGLEFLIYFQGNSAPDKSGLPSDRFSAERTGGSVSTLTIQRTQQEDSAVYLCALRQGAYGYTFGSGTRLTVV.

The V gene is TRBV7-9, the J gene TRBJ2-1, with D uncertain. With 0 bases removed from V and 0 bases from J, the gap between germline ends came to 6 bases. CDR3 length equals 15 residues. CDR1 and CDR2 from the germline V gene are SEHNR and FQNEAQ (reference sequence). The CDR3 is CASSLAAISYNEQFF. The CDR3 coding sequence is TGTGCCAGCAGCTTAGCAGCGATCTCCTACAATGAGCAGTTCTTC.

The rearrangement uses TRBV6-6 and TRBJ2-2; TRBD2 matches at 14 bases. CDR3 length equals 15 residues. Germline trimming cut 6 bases from V and 5 bases from J; bases unmatched to any gene: 2. Germline CDR1 reads MNHNY; CDR2 reads SVGAGI (reference sequence). The CDR3 spells CASRGLAGETGELFF. CDR3 in DNA: TGTGCCAGCAGGGGACTAGCGGGAGAGACCGGGGAGCTGTTTTTT.

The chain links TRBV4-1 to TRBJ2-5; TRBD1 aligns across 10 bases. This CDR3 contains 16 residues. CDR1 and CDR2 (germline): MGHRA, YSYEKL. Losses at the gene ends were 0 bases for V and 4 bases for J; bases not matched to a gene: 5. CDR3 protein: CASSQDHGDRGETQYF. CDR3 nucleotide sequence: TGCGCCAGCAGCCAAGATCATGGGGACAGGGGAGAGACCCAGTACTTC.

The chain employs TRBV18 and TRBJ1-6; D unclear. The germline V gene encodes CDR1 KGHSH and CDR2 LQKENI. The V end lost 6 bases, the J end lost 6 bases, and 15 bases lay between the germline ends. The CDR3 is 15 residues long. CDR3 in amino acids: CASSSDSSFNSPLHF. The DNA for the CDR3 is TGTGCCAGCTCCAGCGATAGTAGTTTTAATTCACCCCTCCACTTT.

The chain joins TRBV9 to TRBJ1-1; D gene ambiguous. V lost 0 bases to trimming and J lost 2 bases, with 8 bases between them. Per germline, CDR1 SGDLS and CDR2 YYNGEE. The CDR3 runs to 14 residues. CDR3 sequence: CASSVGVENTEAFF. The CDR3 DNA follows: TGTGCCAGCAGCGTAGGCGTCGAAAACACTGAAGCTTTCTTT.

The chain couples TRBV2 to TRBJ2-7; tentatively, D is TRBD1 (6 bases). V was cut by 4 bases and J by 5 bases, with 12 bases left in between. The CDR3 runs to 13 residues. The germline CDR1 and CDR2 sequences are SNHLY and FYNNEI. The CDR3 reads CASSAQGTHEQYF. DNA for the CDR3: TGTGCCAGCAGTGCTCAGGGGACCCACGAGCAGTACTTC. The whole variable domain, remainder taken from reference TRBV2 and TRBJ2-7, is EPEVTQTPSHQVTQMGQEVILRCVPISNHLYFYWYRQILGQKVEFLVSFYNNEISEKSEIFDDQFSVERPDGSNFTLKIRSTKLEDSAMYFCASSAQGTHEQYFGPGTRLTVT.

The chain is built from TRBV14 and TRBJ1-2; D might be TRBD1 (5 bases). CDR1 is SGHDN, CDR2 FVKESK, per germline. The germline V and J ends were trimmed by 5 bases and 6 bases, with 13 bases remaining between them. The CDR3 spans 13 residues. CDR3 in DNA: TGTGCCAGCAGCGTCACCCCAGGGAATGGCTACACCTTC. The encoded protein is CASSVTPGNGYTF.

The chain is built from TRBV9 and TRBJ2-7, with 8 positions matching TRBD1. The CDR3 spans 15 residues. In germline, CDR1 is SGDLS, CDR2 YYNGEE. The junction had 8 bases not matched to a gene; V was cut back by 4 bases and J by 2 bases. The CDR3 DNA reads TGTGCCAGCAGCCCACGGGGACAGGCTACCTACGAGCAGTACTTC. It encodes CASSPRGQATYEQYF.

The chain joins TRBV27 to TRBJ1-5; TRBD1 aligns across 8 bases. Germline loops: CDR1 MNHEY, CDR2 SMNVEV (reference sequence). The junction had 13 bases not matched to a gene; V was cut back by 5 bases and J by 4 bases. This CDR3 contains 17 residues. The CDR3 region is CASSRARTGSTNQPQHF. The CDR3 DNA reads as TGTGCCAGCAGTCGAGCTCGGACAGGGTCAACTAATCAGCCCCAGCATTTT.

This clone showed up just a few times. This chain uses TRBV7-9 with TRBJ1-1; the D gene is possibly TRBD1 (6 bases). CDR1 is SEHNR, CDR2 FQNEAQ, per germline (reference sequence). The CDR3 sequence is 14 residues long. Trimming cost V 5 bases and J 3 bases, with 13 bases left between them. The CDR3 protein is CASSQDRWDTEAFF. In DNA form, the CDR3 reads TGTGCCAGCAGCCAAGACAGGTGGGACACTGAAGCTTTCTTT.

The gene calls are TRBV30 and TRBJ1-5, with D perhaps matching TRBD1 (6 bases). The ends were cut back, 0 bases at V and 3 bases at J, with 15 bases in the middle. This CDR3 spans 16 amino acids. Germline V gene data show CDR1 as GTSNPN and CDR2 as SVGIG (reference sequence). DNA for the CDR3: TGTGCCTGGAGTGTAACGACAGGTCCCTTCAATCAGCCCCAGCATTTT. Amino acid sequence: CAWSVTTGPFNQPQHF.

The genes are TRBV19 and TRBJ1-5; D is possibly TRBD1 (6 bases). The V gene lost 5 bases and the J gene lost 0 bases, with 11 bases spanning the gap. CDR3 size: 15 residues. Germline CDR1 reads LNHDA; CDR2 reads SQIVND (reference sequence). In DNA, the CDR3 is TGTGCCAGTAGTCGATGGACAGATAGCAATCAGCCCCAGCATTTT. This gives the protein CASSRWTDSNQPQHF.

The J gene is TRBJ2-7, the V gene TRBV11-2, with D possibly being TRBD1 (5 bases). V was trimmed by 0 bases and J by 3 bases, leaving 6 bases between them. Germline CDR1 reads SGHAT; CDR2 reads FQNNGV. The CDR3 contains 13 residues. CDR3: CASSLERGYEQYF. Here the CDR3 DNA reads TGTGCCAGCAGCTTAGAAAGGGGCTACGAGCAGTACTTC.

J is TRBJ2-3 and V is TRBV5-4; a possible D gene is TRBD2 (6 bases). CDR1 and CDR2 (germline): SGHNT, YYREEE (reference sequence). The CDR3 sequence is 16 residues long. Trimming took 4 bases from V and 4 from J, leaving 19 bases between them. CDR3 nucleotides: TGTGCCAGCAGCAAACGTAGGCCAGCGGGCGCAGATACGCAGTATTTT. This translates into CASSKRRPAGADTQYF.

This clone was recorded only once. The chain is built from TRBV5-1 and TRBJ2-3, with 9 bases matching TRBD2. CDR3 length: 16 amino acids. Germline lookup yields CDR1 SGHRS and CDR2 YFSETQ. V trimming: 1 base; J trimming: 0 bases; junction bases outside the gene matches: 3. CDR3 sequence (DNA): TGCGCCAGCAGCTTGAGCGGGAGGCTGAGCACAGATACGCAGTATTTT. This encodes CASSLSGRLSTDTQYF.

The CDR3 region has the DNA TGTGCCAGCAGCAACTACAGGGTACTGGGGGAAAAACTGTTTTTT. It encodes CASSNYRVLGEKLFF. The chain is built from TRBV21-1 and TRBJ1-4; whether TRBD1, the table's D call, matches the DNA was not checked. TRBV21-1 constitutes a pseudogene. The CDR3 runs to 15 residues.

V usage is TRBV2 and J usage is TRBJ1-6; D is uncertain. The V end lost 6 bases, the J end lost 3 bases, and 12 bases lay between the germline ends. The CDR3 totals 15 residues. Germline V lookup: CDR1 SNHLY, CDR2 FYNNEI. In nucleotides, the CDR3 is TGTGCCAGCAGAACGTGGGGAGGCTATAATTCACCCCTCCACTTT. This codes for CASRTWGGYNSPLHF.

The chain recombines TRBV21-1 with TRBJ2-7; the D segment call TRBD1 is taken from the table without a DNA check. TRBV21-1 corresponds to a pseudogene. The CDR3 is made up of 13 amino acids. The DNA of the CDR3 is TGTGCCCCCCTACAGGGGCCCACCTACGAGCAGTACTTC. Its protein is CAPLQGPTYEQYF.

The chain employs TRBV5-6 and TRBJ1-5; D might be TRBD1 (6 bases). CDR3 length: 14 residues. Germline CDR1 and CDR2: SGHDT and YYEEEE. The germline V and J ends were trimmed by 4 bases and 1 base, with 9 bases remaining between them. The DNA for the CDR3 is TGTGCCAGCAGCCGGGGGGCAAGCAATCAGCCCCAGCATTTT. Protein: CASSRGASNQPQHF.

The chain recombines TRBV13 with TRBJ2-7; no clear D gene. CDR3 size: 15 residues. The V and J ends lost 3 bases and 5 bases respectively, with 17 bases between them. Germline CDR1 and CDR2: PRHDT and FYEKMQ (reference sequence). The CDR3 is CASSFSPRSVDEQYF. The DNA for the CDR3 is TGTGCCAGCAGCTTCTCCCCCCGCAGCGTGGACGAGCAGTACTTC.

The chain has TRBV7-9 and TRBJ1-3; unclear D gene. V gave up 4 bases and J gave up 0 bases, with 10 bases separating them. CDR1 and CDR2 from the germline V gene are SEHNR and FQNEAQ (reference sequence). There are 15 residues in the CDR3. CDR3 DNA sequence: TGTGCCAGCAGCTCCACCCGGTACTCTGGAAACACCATATATTTT. It is translated as CASSSTRYSGNTIYF.

The chain uses TRBV29-1 and TRBJ2-7; no clear D. In germline, CDR1 is SQVTM, CDR2 ANQGSEA. V dropped 6 bases and J dropped 5 bases, with 8 bases sitting between them. The CDR3 extends over 10 amino acids. CDR3 amino acids: CSVANHEQYF. The DNA of the CDR3 is TGCAGCGTAGCCAACCACGAGCAGTACTTC.

V gene TRBV9 combines with J gene TRBJ2-1; maybe TRBD2 (6 bases). CDR3 length equals 16 residues. The germline gives CDR1 SGDLS, CDR2 YYNGEE. Trimming cost V 4 bases and J 2 bases, with 16 bases left between them. CDR3 coding DNA: TGTGCCAGCAGCTTTCAACCGGGACTTGCCTACAATGAGCAGTTCTTC. Translating gives CASSFQPGLAYNEQFF.

The chain joins TRBV5-1 to TRBJ2-1; 9 bases align to TRBD1. The CDR3 sequence is 14 residues long. Germline V CDR1 and CDR2: SGHRS, YFSETQ. V was pared by 3 bases and J by 10 bases, with 8 bases of the junction left unmatched. The DNA of the CDR3 is TGCGCCAGCAGCTCAGTGGACAGGGGAGGAGAGCAGTTCTTC. The encoded protein is CASSSVDRGGEQFF.

The chain joins TRBV21-1 to TRBJ1-1; the table's D call of TRBD1 was not tested on the DNA. TRBV21-1 is designated a pseudogene. This CDR3 is 15 amino acids long. The chain's CDR3 is CASYPGAGKNTEAFF. CDR3 coding DNA: TGTGCCAGCTATCCAGGGGCAGGGAAGAACACTGAAGCTTTCTTT.

V usage is TRBV2 and J usage is TRBJ2-1; 10 nucleotides align to TRBD2. Germline CDR1 SNHLY, CDR2 FYNNEI. The CDR3 is 15 residues long. Trimming removed 7 bases from V and 6 bases from J; junction bases left unmatched: 9. CDR3 sequence reads: CASNTGTSAANEQFF. CDR3 DNA: TGTGCCAGCAATACCGGGACTAGCGCGGCCAATGAGCAGTTCTTC.

The chain has TRBV7-3 and TRBJ2-3, with D maybe TRBD2 (5 bases). Germline CDR1 SGHTA, CDR2 FQGTGA. The CDR3 has 13 amino acids. V was trimmed by 8 bases and J by 5 bases, leaving 14 bases between them. CDR3 in DNA: TGTGCCAGCGGCAAGGACTCCGGAGATACGCAGTATTTT. Amino acids: CASGKDSGDTQYF.

About this clone: The sample has other DNA sequences that encode this CDR3 too. The CDR3 region is CASSSGQGGQPQHF. The CDR3 DNA sequence: TGTGCCAGCAGTTCAGGACAGGGCGGTCAGCCCCAGCATTTT. The V and J genes are TRBV6-5 and TRBJ1-5; 8 bases match TRBD1. The V gene's germline CDR1 is MNHEY and CDR2 SVGAGI. This CDR3 is built from 14 residues. Trimming took 4 bases from V and 6 from J; bases not matched to a gene: 5.

This chain uses TRBV11-3 with TRBJ2-2; D gene unclear. This CDR3 has 13 residues. Trimming cost V 3 bases and J 0 bases, with 2 bases left between them. The germline gives CDR1 SGHNT, CDR2 YENEEA. The CDR3 loop reads CASSFTNTGELFF. The CDR3 coding sequence is TGTGCCAGCAGCTTCACGAACACCGGGGAGCTGTTTTTT.

V usage is TRBV6-5 and J usage is TRBJ2-5, with D maybe TRBD2 (6 bases). The CDR3 runs 14 residues. Germline assignment: CDR1 MNHEY and CDR2 SVGAGI. V dropped 0 bases and J dropped 2 bases, with 7 bases sitting between them. The CDR3 spells CASSYSEGQETQYF. The CDR3 DNA reads as TGTGCCAGCAGTTACTCGGAGGGGCAAGAGACCCAGTACTTC.